Below are 26 T cell receptor beta chains sequenced from a single sample in a study of blood T cell repertoires in COVID-19. Sequenced by immunoSEQ multiplex PCR; TCRdb stores in-frame clones only, minus some. The table shows some 150,000 clones, with just over 85% occurring only once. Sequencing was performed on peripheral blood. Receptors were obtained from a man between 65 and 85 years old with acute or convalescent COVID-19.

This clone was found a few times. V is TRBV29-1 and J is TRBJ2-7; 10 bases align to TRBD2. There are 15 residues in the CDR3. The germline V gene encodes CDR1 SQVTM and CDR2 ANQGSEA. V lost 7 bases, J lost 2 bases, and 11 bases stayed unmatched. CDR3 coding DNA: TGCAGCGCCAATTTCGGGACTAGCGATCCCTACGAGCAGTACTTC. Its translation: CSANFGTSDPYEQYF.

CDR3 amino acids: CSVEDLAGARTDTQYF. The CDR3 DNA sequence: TGCAGCGTTGAAGATTTAGCGGGGGCGCGCACAGATACGCAGTATTTT. This chain joins TRBV29-1 and TRBJ2-3, with 9 bases aligning to TRBD2. V was clipped by 0 bases and J by 1 base; unmatched bases: 5. Germline V lookup: CDR1 SQVTM, CDR2 ANQGSEA. The CDR3 is 16 amino acids.

The J gene is TRBJ2-7, the V gene TRBV5-1; 8 bases fit TRBD1. There are 15 residues in the CDR3. V shed 4 bases, J shed 3 bases, and the junction held 9 bases outside the gene matches. Per the germline V gene, CDR1 is SGHRS and CDR2 is YFSETQ. The CDR3 sequence is CASSGLPGGSYEQYF. CDR3 bases: TGCGCCAGCAGCGGATTACCAGGGGGCAGCTACGAGCAGTACTTC.

The gene calls are TRBV24-1 and TRBJ2-1, with 9 bases fitting TRBD2. V lost 5 bases, J lost 4 bases, and 2 bases stayed unmatched. Per the germline V gene, CDR1 is KGHDR and CDR2 is SFDVKD. The CDR3 is 14 residues long. In nucleotides, the CDR3 is TGTGCCACCAGTGGGACTAGCGAATACAATGAGCAGTTCTTC. The encoded protein is CATSGTSEYNEQFF.

The chain is built from TRBV12-3 or TRBV12-4 and TRBJ1-5; D might be TRBD1 (6 bases). The CDR3 runs 13 residues. Deletions cut 6 bases from V and 2 bases from J, with 8 bases between. CDR3 DNA: TGTGCCAGCAGCCGACAGGGCAATCAGCCCCAGCATTTT. It codes for CASSRQGNQPQHF.

The chain recombines TRBV7-2 with TRBJ2-2; the D gene is possibly TRBD2 (5 bases). V shed 0 bases and J shed 4 bases, with 6 bases lying between them. The germline V gene encodes CDR1 SGHTA and CDR2 FQGNSA. The length of the CDR3 is 14 residues. CDR3 loop: CASSLALATGELFF. The CDR3 nucleotides are TGTGCCAGCAGCTTAGCGCTAGCCACCGGGGAGCTGTTTTTT.

This chain links TRBV20-1 with TRBJ2-1; TRBD2 aligns across 10 bases. Germline V lookup: CDR1 DFQATT, CDR2 SNEGSKA (reference sequence). This CDR3 region has 17 residues. Trimming at V came to 3 bases and at J to 7 bases, leaving 15 bases not matched to a gene. The CDR3 coding sequence is TGCAGTGCTAGTAGCAGGGGGCTAGCGGGAGTAGGGAATGAGCAGTTCTTC. Its translation is CSASSRGLAGVGNEQFF.

The V gene is TRBV12-1, the J gene TRBJ2-7; TRBD1 was called by the table and not checked on the DNA. TRBV12-1 is assigned pseudogene status. This CDR3 has 19 amino acids. Written as DNA, the CDR3 is TGTGCCAGCAGCCCCCGGGACAGGGTACGTGGGGCGGGGCGGGGCGAGCAGTACTTC. This translates into CASSPRDRVRGAGRGEQYF.

The J gene is TRBJ2-7, the V gene TRBV27; 10 bases are shared with TRBD2. The germline CDR1 and CDR2 sequences are MNHEY and SMNVEV (reference sequence). V was pared by 0 bases and J by 0 bases, with 11 bases of the junction left unmatched. The CDR3 is made up of 19 amino acids. The CDR3 bases are TGTGCCAGCAGTTTATCAGCTAGCGGGAGTCGCTTACACTCCTACGAGCAGTACTTC. Translation gives CASSLSASGSRLHSYEQYF.

The chain is built from TRBV6-2 or TRBV6-3 and TRBJ2-7; 9 bases fit TRBD1. The CDR3 runs 17 residues. Looked up from germline, CDR1 is MNHEY and CDR2 is SVGEGT. The V and J ends lost 2 bases and 5 bases, in that order; junction bases with no gene match: 13. CDR3 loop: CASSYPIPGTGFNEQYF. In DNA form, the CDR3 reads TGTGCCAGCAGTTACCCAATCCCCGGGACAGGGTTCAACGAGCAGTACTTC.

V gene TRBV6-5 combines with J gene TRBJ2-5; TRBD1 might be the D (5 bases). Germline CDR1 is MNHEY and CDR2 is SVGAGI. This CDR3 is built from 14 residues. With 2 bases removed from V and 5 bases from J, the gap between germline ends came to 12 bases. The CDR3 is CASSYVDSVETQYF. Written as DNA, the CDR3 is TGTGCCAGCAGTTACGTCGACAGTGTGGAGACCCAGTACTTC.

The V call is TRBV11-3, the J call TRBJ1-6, with D uncertain. The CDR3 has 13 residues. The germline CDR1 and CDR2 sequences are SGHNT and YENEEA. Trimming pared 3 bases from V and 6 bases from J, leaving 6 bases between. CDR3 nucleotides: TGTGCCAGCAGCTTTGAGGGTAATTCACCCCTCCACTTT. It is translated as CASSFEGNSPLHF.

V gene TRBV2 combines with J gene TRBJ1-2; 8 nucleotides match TRBD1. V lost 8 bases to trimming and J lost 2 bases; unmatched junction nucleotides: 4. Looked up from germline, CDR1 is SNHLY and CDR2 is FYNNEI. CDR3 length: 13 residues. The CDR3 is CASGTGLNYGYTF. The CDR3 bases are TGTGCCAGCGGGACAGGTCTCAACTATGGCTACACCTTC.

The V call is TRBV18, the J call TRBJ2-7; 10 nucleotides agree with TRBD2. The CDR3 extends over 16 amino acids. Per germline, CDR1 KGHSH and CDR2 LQKENI. V gave up 2 bases and J gave up 4 bases; unmatched junction bases: 8. The CDR3 protein is CASSPISGRARYEQYF. In DNA, the CDR3 is TGTGCCAGCTCACCAATAAGCGGGAGGGCCCGATACGAGCAGTACTTC.

The chain has TRBV12-3 or TRBV12-4 and TRBJ1-1; D is ambiguous. Trimming left V 1 base short and J 5 bases short, with 8 bases between. The CDR3 is 13 residues long. The DNA for the CDR3 is TGTGCCAGCAGTTTAGTCGGAGGGACTGAAGCTTTCTTT. Translated: CASSLVGGTEAFF.

The DNA of the CDR3 is TGCGCCAGCAGCGGACAACAGGGTACCTACGAGCAGTACTTC. Encoded protein: CASSGQQGTYEQYF. This chain connects TRBV5-1 to TRBJ2-7; D may be TRBD1 (6 bases). The V end was cut by 4 bases, the J end by 2 bases, with 13 bases between. CDR1 and CDR2 from the germline V gene are SGHRS and YFSETQ. The length of the CDR3 is 14 residues.

The CDR3 here is CASGRGDDQPQHF. As DNA, the CDR3 is TGTGCCAGTGGGCGGGGGGATGATCAGCCCCAGCATTTT. The chain uses TRBV6-5 and TRBJ1-5, with a tentative D call TRBD1 (5 bases). Deletions cut 9 bases from V and 5 bases from J, with 14 bases between. The CDR3 sequence is 13 residues long. Looked up from germline, CDR1 is MNHEY and CDR2 is SVGAGI.

This clone occurred once. V usage is TRBV7-2 and J usage is TRBJ1-5; TRBD1 is a possible D gene (6 bases). CDR1 and CDR2 (germline): SGHTA, FQGNSA. The CDR3 is made up of 15 amino acids. Deletions cut 1 base from V and 4 bases from J, with 11 bases between. This CDR3 reads CASSLDRRGNQPQHF. CDR3 DNA: TGTGCCAGCAGCTTAGATCGCAGGGGAAATCAGCCCCAGCATTTT.

This clone was detected once. The genes are TRBV5-4 and TRBJ2-6; 9 bases map to TRBD1. The V segment lost 3 bases and the J segment 2 bases; nucleotides outside the gene matches: 3. There are 16 residues in the CDR3. Germline V gives CDR1 SGHNT, CDR2 YYREEE (reference sequence). The CDR3 protein is CASSSDRGPGANVLTF. DNA for the CDR3: TGTGCCAGCAGCTCGGACAGGGGCCCTGGGGCCAACGTCCTGACTTTC.

This chain joins TRBV6-2 or TRBV6-3 and TRBJ2-4, with 8 bases identical to TRBD1. This CDR3 spans 15 amino acids. CDR1 and CDR2 from the germline V gene are MNHEY and SVGEGT. Trimming at V came to 2 bases and at J to 4 bases, leaving 4 bases not matched to a gene. The CDR3 region has the DNA TGTGCCAGCAGTTACCCCGGGACAGGAAAAAACATTCAGTACTTC. Protein sequence: CASSYPGTGKNIQYF.

The chain uses TRBV14 and TRBJ1-2, with no clear D. CDR3 size: 12 residues. V was cut by 0 bases and J by 7 bases, with 6 bases left in between. Germline V gene sequence: CDR1 SGHDN, CDR2 FVKESK. The DNA of the CDR3 is TGTGCCAGCAGCCAAGATCTGAGTGGCTACACCTTC. Protein sequence: CASSQDLSGYTF.

This rearrangement joins TRBV7-2 to TRBJ1-4, with D unclear. Germline CDR1 and CDR2: SGHTA and FQGNSA. The V end was cut by 1 base, the J end by 3 bases, with 6 bases between. The CDR3 covers 14 residues. The CDR3 DNA sequence: TGTGCCAGCAGCTTAGAACAGTCTAATGAAAAACTGTTTTTT. Amino acid sequence: CASSLEQSNEKLFF.

The rearrangement links TRBV6-4 to TRBJ2-4, with 8 bases aligning to TRBD1. The CDR3 spans 13 residues. Losses at the gene ends were 3 bases for V and 15 bases for J; bases not matched to a gene: 10. Looked up from germline, CDR1 is MRHNA and CDR2 is SNTAGT. The CDR3 here is CASSEGQGPPTYF. CDR3 coding DNA: TGTGCCAGCAGTGAAGGACAGGGTCCCCCTACGTACTTC.

The V gene is TRBV7-9, the J gene TRBJ2-1, with TRBD2 matching 14 bases. The CDR3 consists of 15 residues. The junction had 3 bases not matched to a gene; V was cut back by 5 bases and J by 6 bases. Germline-derived CDR1 and CDR2 are SEHNR and FQNEAQ (reference sequence). In DNA, the CDR3 is TGTGCCAGCAGCGCCGGGACTAGCGGGAGCAATGAGCAGTTCTTC. It codes for CASSAGTSGSNEQFF.

The V and J genes are TRBV29-1 and TRBJ2-2, with 11 bases fitting TRBD2. With 6 bases clipped from V and 7 bases from J, the junction kept 4 bases outside the gene matches. Germline values: CDR1 SQVTM, CDR2 ANQGSEA. The CDR3 runs 13 residues. The CDR3 loop reads CSVSGLAVGELFF. DNA of the CDR3: TGCAGCGTCTCGGGACTAGCGGTCGGGGAGCTGTTTTTT.

The genes are TRBV5-5 and TRBJ2-7; D gene ambiguous. Germline CDR1 reads SGHKS; CDR2 reads YYEKEE (reference sequence). The CDR3 is made up of 13 amino acids. Trimming took 1 base from V and 2 from J, leaving 7 bases between them. CDR3 sequence: CASSLSYTYEQYF. The CDR3 DNA follows: TGTGCCAGCAGCTTGAGTTACACCTACGAGCAGTACTTC.